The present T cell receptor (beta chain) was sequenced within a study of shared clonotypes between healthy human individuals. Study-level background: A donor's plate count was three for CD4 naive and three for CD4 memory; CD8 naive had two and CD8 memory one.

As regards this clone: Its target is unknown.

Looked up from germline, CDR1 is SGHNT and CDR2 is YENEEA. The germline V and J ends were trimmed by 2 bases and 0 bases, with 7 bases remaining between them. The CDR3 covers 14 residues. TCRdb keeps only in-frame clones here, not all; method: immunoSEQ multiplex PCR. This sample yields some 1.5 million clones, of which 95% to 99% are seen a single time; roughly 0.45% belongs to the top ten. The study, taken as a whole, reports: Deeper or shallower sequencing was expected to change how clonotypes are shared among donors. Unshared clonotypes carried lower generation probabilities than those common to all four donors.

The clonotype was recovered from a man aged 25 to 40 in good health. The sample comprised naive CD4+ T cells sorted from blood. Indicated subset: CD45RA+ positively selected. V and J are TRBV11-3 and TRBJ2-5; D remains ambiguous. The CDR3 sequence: CASSLTKYQETQYF. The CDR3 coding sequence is TGTGCCAGCAGCTTAACAAAGTACCAAGAGACCCAGTACTTC. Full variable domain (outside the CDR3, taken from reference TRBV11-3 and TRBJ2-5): EAGVVQSPRYKIIEKKQPVAFWCNPISGHNTLYWYLQNLGQGPELLIRYENEEAVDDSQLPKDRFSAERLKGVDSTLKIQPAELGDSAVYLCASSLTKYQETQYFGPGTRLLVL.